These 28 T cell receptor beta chains originate from one sample sequenced in a study of T cell responses to AZD1222 COVID-19 vaccine. Libraries were prepared by immunoSEQ multiplex PCR; TCRdb keeps only in-frame clonotypes and omits some of them. Of about 180,000 clones listed, approximately 90% are singletons. Sequencing used peripheral blood, obtained 28 days after the second dose of the MenACWY control vaccine. The receptors originated from an adult who received the MenACWY meningococcal vaccine as a control.

The rearrangement uses TRBV11-2 and TRBJ2-7; weak D call: TRBD2 (6 bases). CDR1 is SGHAT, CDR2 FQNNGV, per germline. Between the trimmed V and J ends, which lost 5 bases and 5 bases, there was a span of 19 bases. The CDR3 runs 15 residues. The CDR3 here is CASSPTTLAMHEQYF. The CDR3 bases are TGTGCCAGCAGCCCTACCACACTAGCTATGCACGAGCAGTACTTC. The full variable domain, its missing parts supplied by reference TRBV11-2 and TRBJ2-7, is EAGVAQSPRYKIIEKRQSVAFWCNPISGHATLYWYQQILGQGPKLLIQFQNNGVVDDSQLPKDRFSAERLKGVDSTLKIQPAKLEDSAVYLCASSPTTLAMHEQYFGPGTRLTVT.

This chain links TRBV18 with TRBJ1-1; weak D call: TRBD1 (5 bases). Per the germline V gene, CDR1 is KGHSH and CDR2 is LQKENI. The germline V and J ends were trimmed by 3 bases and 4 bases, with 12 bases remaining between them. The CDR3 spans 14 residues. CDR3 loop: CASSPSGAGTEAFF. The DNA for the CDR3 is TGTGCCAGCTCACCGTCTGGGGCAGGCACTGAAGCTTTCTTT.

The rearrangement joins TRBV28 to TRBJ2-7; D might be TRBD1 (6 bases). Germline CDR1 MDHEN, CDR2 SYDVKM. The CDR3 totals 16 residues. V was trimmed by 4 bases and J by 0 bases, leaving 16 bases between them. CDR3 nucleotide sequence: TGTGCCAGCAGTTCCTACCGGGACATCTACTCCTACGAGCAGTACTTC. It yields the protein CASSSYRDIYSYEQYF.

The chain employs TRBV4-3 and TRBJ1-2, with D tentatively TRBD1 (6 bases). The ends were cut back, 2 bases at V and 7 bases at J, with 8 bases in the middle. From germline, CDR1 is LGHNA and CDR2 YSLEER. The CDR3 is 12 amino acids. CDR3 nucleotides: TGCGCCAGCAGCCAATCAGGGGTTGGCTACACCTTC. Its translation is CASSQSGVGYTF.

In regard to this clone: At one of its ends the junction is not consistent with the germline gene, which may arise from a read error. This chain joins TRBV18 and TRBJ2-7; 10 nucleotides align to TRBD2. The CDR3 loop spans 16 amino acids. Germline V gives CDR1 KGHSH, CDR2 LQKENI. The CDR3 bases are TGTGCCAGCTCACCTATGGCTAGCGGGAGTTCCTCCGAGCAGTACTTC. This gives the protein CASSPMASGSSSEQYF.

In DNA, the CDR3 is TGTGCCAGCAGTCCAGAGGAGGGCTACACCTTC. This codes for CASSPEEGYTF. The V call is TRBV27, the J call TRBJ1-2, with no clear D. The V end lost 5 bases, the J end lost 8 bases, and 9 bases lay between the germline ends. This CDR3 has 11 amino acids. Per the germline V gene, CDR1 is MNHEY and CDR2 is SMNVEV (reference sequence).

The chain carries TRBV5-1 and TRBJ1-3; 8 bases are a match to TRBD1. After removal of 4 bases from V and 2 bases from J, the junction contained 11 bases not matched to a gene. Per the germline V gene, CDR1 is SGHRS and CDR2 is YFSETQ. CDR3 size: 17 residues. CDR3 amino acids: CASSDSGQGLTGNTIYF. CDR3 bases: TGCGCCAGCAGCGATTCCGGACAGGGTCTTACTGGAAACACCATATATTTT.

The chain carries TRBV6-2 or TRBV6-3 and TRBJ1-2; maybe TRBD1 (6 bases). The V gene's germline CDR1 is MNHEY and CDR2 SVGEGT. The CDR3 totals 13 residues. Trimming stripped 5 bases from V and 7 bases from J, with 14 bases between. Here the CDR3 reads CASSQGITSGYTF. The CDR3, as DNA: TGTGCCAGCAGTCAGGGGATAACCAGTGGCTACACCTTC.

The chain recombines TRBV7-9 with TRBJ2-1; the D gene is possibly TRBD2 (5 bases). Trimming shortened V by 5 bases and J by 0 bases, and 14 bases separated the two germline ends. The CDR3 consists of 16 residues. Germline V gene sequence: CDR1 SEHNR, CDR2 FQNEAQ (reference sequence). CDR3 sequence reads: CASSGPEGSSYNEQFF. The CDR3 region has the DNA TGTGCCAGCAGCGGCCCAGAAGGGAGCTCCTACAATGAGCAGTTCTTC.

This chain links TRBV19 with TRBJ1-2, with unresolved D. Trimming cost V 3 bases and J 4 bases, with 9 bases left between them. Germline loops: CDR1 LNHDA, CDR2 SQIVND (reference sequence). The CDR3 totals 13 residues. The CDR3 nucleotides read TGTGCCAGTAGTATCGGGAGTCTCTATGGCTACACCTTC. Translation: CASSIGSLYGYTF.

The chain has TRBV18 and TRBJ2-2; 12 positions agree with TRBD2. The CDR3 has 15 amino acids. J was trimmed by 6 bases and V by 6 bases; bases with no gene match: 5. CDR1 is KGHSH, CDR2 LQKENI, per germline. CDR3: CASSLRLAGAGELFF. The CDR3 DNA sequence: TGTGCCAGCTCGCTAAGACTAGCGGGAGCCGGGGAGCTGTTTTTT.

The chain is built from TRBV9 and TRBJ1-1; D is unclear. Germline CDR1 is SGDLS and CDR2 is YYNGEE. Between the trimmed V and J ends, which lost 5 bases and 0 bases, there was a span of 8 bases. The CDR3 length is 13 residues. The CDR3 DNA is TGTGCCAGCAGTTTTAAGCTGAACACTGAAGCTTTCTTT. Translation gives CASSFKLNTEAFF.

The CDR3 bases are TGTGCCAGCAGTTACTCCCGTTTGGGGGACACCTACGAGCAGTACTTC. It is translated as CASSYSRLGDTYEQYF. This chain connects TRBV6-6 to TRBJ2-7, with D maybe TRBD1 (6 bases). Trimming removed 0 bases from V and 2 bases from J, with 14 bases in between. The CDR3 length is 16 residues. Looked up from germline, CDR1 is MNHNY and CDR2 is SVGAGI (reference sequence).

The chain's CDR3 is CAWSREGPQHF. The CDR3 nucleotides are TGTGCCTGGAGCCGAGAGGGGCCCCAGCATTTT. V and J are TRBV30 and TRBJ1-5; D uncertain. Looked up from germline, CDR1 is GTSNPN and CDR2 is SVGIG (reference sequence). The CDR3 has 11 amino acids. Trimming left V 3 bases short and J 9 bases short, with 9 bases between.

The chain recombines TRBV12-3 or TRBV12-4 with TRBJ1-2; D gene unclear. Trimming removed 5 bases from V and 6 bases from J, with 13 bases in between. This CDR3 is built from 13 residues. CDR3 in amino acids: CASSPLGPDGYTF. The CDR3 region has the DNA TGTGCCAGCAGTCCACTCGGACCCGATGGCTACACCTTC.

The V gene is TRBV19, the J gene TRBJ1-3; TRBD1 is a possible D gene (6 bases). Trimming shortened V by 6 bases and J by 0 bases, and 12 bases separated the two germline ends. The CDR3 is 15 amino acids. Germline assignment: CDR1 LNHDA and CDR2 SQIVND (reference sequence). This CDR3 is CASSHDRFSGNTIYF. In DNA, the CDR3 is TGTGCCAGTAGCCACGACAGGTTCTCTGGAAACACCATATATTTT.

This chain links TRBV7-8 with TRBJ1-5, with a tentative D call TRBD1 (5 bases). Germline assignment: CDR1 SGHVS and CDR2 FQNEAQ. Trimming took off 5 bases at V and 0 bases at J, with 14 bases between the two ends. The CDR3 contains 16 residues. CDR3 amino acids: CASSRGGRDSNQPQHF. The CDR3 DNA reads as TGTGCCAGCAGCCGAGGTGGCAGGGATAGCAATCAGCCCCAGCATTTT.

The chain combines TRBV7-2 with TRBJ1-4; 9 bases fit TRBD1. V shed 3 bases, J shed 4 bases, and the junction held 9 bases outside the gene matches. Per the germline V gene, CDR1 is SGHTA and CDR2 is FQGNSA. The length of the CDR3 is 17 residues. The CDR3 DNA sequence: TGTGCCAGCAGCTTCCGGACAGGGGAAGTCAGTAATGAAAAACTGTTTTTT. This gives the protein CASSFRTGEVSNEKLFF.

The chain has TRBV9 and TRBJ2-1, with 8 bases lining up with TRBD1. The germline CDR1 and CDR2 sequences are SGDLS and YYNGEE. Trimming cost V 3 bases and J 4 bases; bases outside gene matches: 6. This CDR3 contains 15 residues. The CDR3 is CASSADRERYNEQFF. The CDR3 DNA reads TGTGCCAGCAGCGCGGACAGGGAGCGGTACAATGAGCAGTTCTTC.

This clone was seen a handful of times. This sequence joins TRBV29-1 and TRBJ1-2; D not resolved. Trimming stripped 0 bases from V and 8 bases from J, with 7 bases between. The V gene's germline CDR1 is SQVTM and CDR2 ANQGSEA. This CDR3 has 11 residues. The CDR3 protein is CSVEDRWGYTF. For the CDR3, the DNA is TGCAGCGTTGAAGATCGTTGGGGCTACACCTTC.

J is TRBJ2-7 and V is TRBV5-6; TRBD2 matches 7 bases. The CDR3 sequence is 15 residues long. CDR1 and CDR2 (germline): SGHDT, YYEEEE. V was pared by 7 bases and J by 7 bases, with 17 bases of the junction left unmatched. DNA for the CDR3: TGTGCCAGCGGTTCTGCGGGAGTCAGCTGGGGAGAGCAGTACTTC. Translating it yields CASGSAGVSWGEQYF.

The chain combines TRBV9 with TRBJ2-2, with 9 bases matching TRBD2. Unmatched junction bases numbered 11, after V lost 0 bases and J lost 5 bases. CDR1 is SGDLS and CDR2 is YYNGEE in the germline V gene. CDR3 length: 18 residues. CDR3 nucleotide sequence: TGTGCCAGCAGCGTAGATGGCGGGAGGGCCCATAGTACCGGGGAGCTGTTTTTT. This encodes CASSVDGGRAHSTGELFF.

The chain carries TRBV13 and TRBJ1-2; maybe TRBD1 (5 bases). The CDR3 is made up of 14 amino acids. Germline V lookup: CDR1 PRHDT, CDR2 FYEKMQ (reference sequence). Trimming took off 4 bases at V and 6 bases at J, with 15 bases between the two ends. The CDR3 region is CASSSNGGIHGYTF. CDR3 nucleotides: TGTGCCAGCAGCTCCAACGGGGGAATTCATGGCTACACCTTC.

This sequence joins TRBV7-2 and TRBJ2-5; TRBD1 or TRBD2 may be the D gene (7 bases each). V lost 4 bases to trimming and J lost 5 bases, with 17 bases between them. The germline CDR1 and CDR2 sequences are SGHTA and FQGNSA. The CDR3 consists of 15 residues. The DNA for the CDR3 is TGTGCCAGCAGCTCCCGACAGGGAGGGTCGGAGACCCAGTACTTC. It codes for CASSSRQGGSETQYF.

The chain carries TRBV11-2 and TRBJ2-7; unclear D gene. The CDR3 is 11 residues long. Deletions cut 3 bases from V and 4 bases from J, with 4 bases between. Germline CDR1 reads SGHAT; CDR2 reads FQNNGV. The CDR3 here is CASSFRYEQYF. The DNA of the CDR3 is TGTGCCAGCAGCTTTAGATACGAGCAGTACTTC. The full variable domain, its missing parts supplied by reference TRBV11-2 and TRBJ2-7, is EAGVAQSPRYKIIEKRQSVAFWCNPISGHATLYWYQQILGQGPKLLIQFQNNGVVDDSQLPKDRFSAERLKGVDSTLKIQPAKLEDSAVYLCASSFRYEQYFGPGTRLTVT.

The chain carries TRBV12-3 or TRBV12-4 and TRBJ1-5, with D unclear. The CDR3 covers 11 residues. The V gene lost 8 bases and the J gene lost 6 bases, with 8 bases spanning the gap. CDR3 sequence (DNA): TGTGCCAGCGGTGTCGGTCAGCCCCAGCATTTT. It is translated as CASGVGQPQHF.

This clone was observed a handful of times. The chain uses TRBV5-1 and TRBJ1-4; D ambiguous. The ends were cut back, 1 base at V and 2 bases at J, with 6 bases in the middle. This CDR3 is 14 amino acids long. The germline gives CDR1 SGHRS, CDR2 YFSETQ. In DNA, the CDR3 is TGCGCCAGCAGCTTGTGGTCGACTAATGAAAAACTGTTTTTT. Protein: CASSLWSTNEKLFF.

This chain joins TRBV7-9 and TRBJ2-2; D gene uncertain. CDR1 is SEHNR, CDR2 FQNEAQ, per germline (reference sequence). This CDR3 has 14 amino acids. Trimming cost V 5 bases and J 3 bases, with 10 bases left between them. The CDR3 loop reads CASSGRTDTGELFF. CDR3 nucleotides: TGTGCCAGCAGCGGACGCACGGACACCGGGGAGCTGTTTTTT.